The rows below give T cell receptor beta chains drawn from one sample of a study of blood T cells in healthy people across ages. Each CDR3 protein gets one entry after TCRdb re-called the 5' RACE reads with MiXCR. Of under 800,000 distinct CDR3 sequences listed, approximately 43% are singletons. The sample consisted of blood. Receptors were obtained from a woman aged 60-70 years in good health. The CDR3 runs from the conserved cysteine through the conserved F or W. The D gene is left open where the match is weak. A clone size is listed for some rows: how often the clone was seen (once, few, many), or a class if it is expanded.

>.|15|TRBJ2-7|TRBV6-5|.
CASSYPRGQHYEQYF
TGTGCCAGCAGTTACCCGCGGGGACAGCACTACGAGCAGTACTTC
>few|14|TRBJ2-1|TRBV2|TRBD2
CASGPGRAVNEQFF
TGTGCCAGTGGGCCCGGGAGGGCCGTCAATGAGCAGTTCTTC
>.|13|TRBJ2-5|TRBV20-1|.
CSADPAGEETQYF
TGCAGTGCTGACCCTGCAGGGGAGGAGACCCAGTACTTC
>.|16|TRBJ1-2|TRBV4-1|TRBD1
CASSQDPRTGRHGYTF
TGCGCCAGCAGCCAAGATCCTCGGACAGGGAGGCATGGCTACACCTTC
>.|14|TRBJ2-2|TRBV6-2/TRBV6-3|TRBD2
CASSRLAGTGELFF
TGTGCCAGCAGTCGACTAGCGGGAACCGGGGAGCTGTTTTTT
>.|14|TRBJ1-2|TRBV10-3|.
CAISEAGRNYGYTF
TGTGCCATCAGTGAGGCGGGACGGAACTATGGCTACACCTTC
>.|15|TRBJ2-3|TRBV3-1|.
CASSPITWGTDTQYF
TGTGCCAGCAGCCCAATTACTTGGGGGACAGATACGCAGTATTTT
>.|12|TRBJ2-7|TRBV3-1|.
CASSQDVYEQYF
TGTGCCAGCAGCCAAGATGTTTACGAGCAGTACTTC
>.|16|TRBJ2-3|TRBV9|.
CASSPARTMSTDTQYF
TGTGCCAGCAGCCCGGCGAGGACAATGAGCACAGATACGCAGTATTTT
>.|18|TRBJ1-1|TRBV11-2|TRBD1
CASSLRTRDSVMNTEAFF
TGTGCCAGCAGCTTAAGGACTCGGGACAGCGTTATGAACACTGAAGCTTTCTTT
>.|13|TRBJ1-2|TRBV29-1|.
CSVLEGEGYGYTF
TGCAGCGTGCTCGAAGGCGAGGGGTATGGCTACACCTTC
>many|15|TRBJ2-7|TRBV7-2|.
CASRSEQGIVYEQYF
TGTGCCAGCAGATCCGAACAGGGCATTGTTTACGAGCAGTACTTC
>.|15|TRBJ2-3|TRBV11-2|.
CASSLRAGNTDTQYF
TGTGCCAGCAGCTTGCGGGCAGGAAACACAGATACGCAGTATTTT
>many|12|TRBJ2-7|TRBV9|TRBD2
CASSQTGGLPYF
TGTGCCAGCAGTCAAACGGGGGGGTTGCCGTACTTC
>.|14|TRBJ2-1|TRBV7-2|.
CASSLQGRSGEQFF
TGTGCCAGCAGCTTACAGGGTCGATCAGGTGAGCAGTTCTTC
>few|16|TRBJ2-1|TRBV7-8|TRBD1
CASSLVDRVDYNEQFF
TGTGCCAGCAGCTTAGTGGACAGGGTGGACTACAATGAGCAGTTCTTC
>.|13|TRBJ2-1|TRBV7-2|TRBD2
CASSLTSGSWRFF
TGTGCCAGCAGCTTAACTAGCGGGAGTTGGCGGTTCTTC
>.|16|TRBJ2-1|TRBV6-2/TRBV6-3|.
CASSYSSESSYNEQFF
TGTGCCAGCAGTTACTCGAGCGAAAGCTCCTACAATGAGCAGTTCTTC
>.|14|TRBJ1-1|TRBV6-1|.
CASSEMGKNTEAFF
TGTGCCAGCAGTGAAATGGGAAAGAACACTGAAGCTTTCTTT
>.|16|TRBJ2-7|TRBV12-3/TRBV12-4|TRBD1
CASSYAGTGVTYEQYF
TGTGCCAGCAGTTACGCCGGGACAGGGGTGACCTACGAGCAGTACTTC
>.|13|TRBJ2-1|TRBV27|.
CASRRGLGFEQFF
TGTGCCAGCAGGCGCGGGCTTGGGTTTGAGCAGTTCTTC
>.|15|TRBJ2-7|TRBV20-1|TRBD1
CSARDIDRVTNEQYF
TGCAGTGCTAGAGATATAGACAGGGTTACGAACGAGCAGTACTTC
>once|13|TRBJ2-3|TRBV7-2|TRBD2
CASSWLAADTQYF
TGTGCCAGCAGCTGGCTAGCGGCCGATACGCAGTATTTT
>few|19|TRBJ2-4|TRBV6-2/TRBV6-3|.
CASSPEWSGPIMGTNIQYF
TGTGCCAGCAGCCCCGAGTGGAGCGGGCCAATTATGGGGACAAACATTCAGTACTTC
>.|15|TRBJ2-6|TRBV20-1|TRBD1
CSARPGGSGANVLTF
TGCAGTGCTAGACCAGGGGGCTCTGGGGCCAACGTCCTGACTTTC
>.|16|TRBJ2-1|TRBV3-1|TRBD2
CASSPPPAGVYNEQFF
TGTGCCAGCAGCCCCCCCCCAGCGGGAGTGTACAATGAGCAGTTCTTC
>few|15|TRBJ2-7|TRBV7-6|.
CASSLGGGLGNEQYF
TGTGCCAGCAGCTTGGGAGGGGGGTTAGGAAATGAGCAGTACTTC
>few|15|TRBJ2-7|TRBV6-2/TRBV6-3|TRBD2
CASTRGASGSYEQYF
TGTGCCAGCACTCGGGGAGCTAGCGGGAGCTACGAGCAGTACTTC
>.|14|TRBJ1-1|TRBV6-6|.
CASRALRGNTEAFF
TGTGCCAGCAGAGCCCTCAGGGGTAACACTGAAGCTTTCTTT
>.|14|TRBJ2-7|TRBV7-2|TRBD2
CASTEASGRNEQYF
TGTGCCAGCACTGAGGCTAGCGGGAGGAATGAGCAGTACTTC
>.|16|TRBJ2-3|TRBV24-1|.
CATSHHGAVRTDTQYF
TGTGCCACCAGTCATCACGGCGCAGTCCGCACAGATACGCAGTATTTT
>.|14|TRBJ1-5|TRBV12-3/TRBV12-4|.
CASSQGTSNQPQHF
TGTGCCAGCAGCCAAGGAACCAGCAATCAGCCCCAGCATTTT
>few|15|TRBJ2-1|TRBV20-1|.
CSAHSTGSSYNEQFF
TGCAGTGCCCATTCGACAGGTAGCTCCTACAATGAGCAGTTCTTC
>once|17|TRBJ1-6|TRBV6-1|TRBD1
CASSYEGQGFYNSPLHF
TGTGCCAGCTCGTATGAGGGACAGGGCTTTTATAATTCACCCCTCCACTTT
>.|16|TRBJ2-5|TRBV6-2/TRBV6-3|.
CASSYLEQGPTSQMYF
TGTGCCAGCAGTTACTTGGAACAGGGTCCTACGAGTCAGATGTACTTC
>.|15|TRBJ2-7|TRBV18|.
CASSPVAKSSYEQYF
TGTGCCAGCTCACCAGTAGCGAAGAGCTCCTACGAGCAGTACTTC